The clone carrying this T cell receptor beta chain was recorded at least ten times. The data belong to a study of blood T cells in healthy people across ages. It was with a sample-barcoded 5' primer and a J-beta primer mix that a second PCR of about 6 to 11 cycles was run. Via MiXCR, TCRdb re-called the 5' RACE reads, giving one row per CDR3 protein. In the table there are more than 750,000 distinct CDR3 sequences, around 29% of which are singletons. CDR3 size: 14 residues. Trimming took off 7 bases at V and 0 bases at J, with 12 bases between the two ends. Germline lookup yields CDR1 MGHRA and CDR2 YSYEKL. Separately, the same data were catalogued under a study of T cells of mothers and their children.

What was sequenced was blood. The chain recombines TRBV4-1 with TRBJ1-1; D uncertain. The TCR comes from a woman in her 40s in good health. The CDR3 DNA is TGCGCCAGCACCAGTATAGTAATGAACACTGAAGCTTTCTTT. Amino acid sequence: CASTSIVMNTEAFF.